This section outlines one TCR beta chain sequence together with its context. Its antigen is undetermined. Isolated per sample were at least 6.5 million PBMCs. The germline V gene has CDR1 SGHVS and CDR2 FQNEAQ. Trimming at V came to 5 bases and at J to 2 bases, leaving 26 bases not matched to a gene. This CDR3 contains 22 residues. The data were taken from a study of blood T cells in healthy people across ages. Study-level background: Capturing about one barcoded beta molecule per two T cells was achieved by template switching. Points from the study as a whole: Per million T cells, TCR beta diversity dropped roughly linearly as age increased. TCR beta diversity correlated strongly with naive T cell percentage.

Using a J-beta primer mix together with a sample-barcoded 5' primer, a second PCR was run for roughly 7 to 11 cycles. One entry per CDR3 protein, called by TCRdb with MiXCR from the 5' RACE reads. The data contain hundreds of thousands of distinct CDR3 sequences, more than 55% of them singletons. The sample was blood. This clonotype originated in a man in his forties in good health. The chain joins TRBV7-8 to TRBJ2-2, with 7 bases fitting TRBD1. The CDR3 loop reads CASSLVGWPLVTGKKNTGELFF. The CDR3 DNA sequence: TGTGCCAGCAGCCTCGTCGGGTGGCCCCTAGTGACAGGGAAGAAAAACACCGGGGAGCTGTTTTTT.